Presented here are 32 T cell receptor beta chains from one specimen sequenced in a study of blood T cell repertoires in COVID-19. Clones were sequenced by immunoSEQ multiplex PCR, and TCRdb holds only the in-frame ones, with some missing. The data contain approximately 250,000 clones, roughly 86% of them seen just once; the ten biggest clones take up 8.5% to 9%. Material: peripheral blood. Source of these receptors: a man aged 40-55 years with active or convalescent COVID-19.

This clone was detected only once. The chain couples TRBV28 to TRBJ1-5; D ambiguous. Trimming pared 6 bases from V and 11 bases from J, leaving 8 bases between. Germline V gives CDR1 MDHEN, CDR2 SYDVKM. This CDR3 region has 10 residues. The CDR3 bases are TGTGCCAGCAGCCATACGGCCCAGCATTTT. Translated, it gives CASSHTAQHF.

The chain is built from TRBV7-9 and TRBJ1-2; weak D call: TRBD1 (5 bases). The CDR3 extends over 17 amino acids. Trimming took 0 bases from V and 2 from J, leaving 16 bases between them. Germline assignment: CDR1 SEHNR and CDR2 FQNEAQ (reference sequence). As DNA, the CDR3 is TGTGCCAGCAGCTTAGCGCCACCTCGGGGGGGGAACTATGGCTACACCTTC. This sequence encodes CASSLAPPRGGNYGYTF.

J is TRBJ1-4 and V is TRBV28; 9 bases match TRBD1. Per the germline V gene, CDR1 is MDHEN and CDR2 is SYDVKM. This CDR3 spans 14 amino acids. V trimming: 10 bases; J trimming: 8 bases; junction bases outside the gene matches: 11. As DNA, the CDR3 is TGTGCCATTTCCCAACAGGGGGCGAGAGAAAAACTGTTTTTT. Protein sequence: CAISQQGAREKLFF.

The CDR3 bases are TGTGCCATCAGTGATGGTCTAGCGGGGGAGACCCAGTACTTC. This translates into CAISDGLAGETQYF. The chain links TRBV10-3 to TRBJ2-5, with 9 bases aligning to TRBD2. With V trimmed by 3 bases and J by 5 bases, 4 bases remained unmatched. The germline V gene encodes CDR1 ENHRY and CDR2 SYGVKD. The CDR3 extends over 14 amino acids.

The chain couples TRBV27 to TRBJ2-7; maybe TRBD2 (5 bases). CDR1 and CDR2 (germline): MNHEY, SMNVEV (reference sequence). CDR3 length: 14 residues. V was clipped by 7 bases and J by 2 bases, with 15 bases between them. In DNA form, the CDR3 reads TGTGCCAGCACCCCCAGGACTGGAGCCTACGAGCAGTACTTC. Amino acid sequence: CASTPRTGAYEQYF.

The gene calls are TRBV3-1 (or the pseudogene TRBV3-2) and TRBJ2-5; 8 nucleotides agree with TRBD2. The CDR3 covers 14 residues. The trim removed 7 bases at V and 3 bases at J, leaving 7 bases unmatched. Germline V lookup: CDR1 LGHDT, CDR2 YNNKEL (reference sequence). In DNA, the CDR3 is TGTGCCAGCAACCCCCGGGGGGGTGAAGAGACCCAGTACTTC. This translates into CASNPRGGEETQYF.

This sequence joins TRBV3-1 (or the pseudogene TRBV3-2) and TRBJ2-4; D unclear. Germline-derived CDR1 and CDR2 are LGHDT and YNNKEL (reference sequence). The CDR3 loop spans 9 amino acids. The V and J ends lost 3 bases and 13 bases respectively, with 4 bases between them. The CDR3 DNA follows: TGTGCCAGCAGCCAGGGCCAGTACTTC. It is translated as CASSQGQYF.

CDR3 residues: CAISESLGQVDTIYF. The CDR3 DNA follows: TGTGCCATCAGTGAGTCATTGGGACAGGTGGACACCATATATTTT. The chain carries TRBV10-3 and TRBJ1-3; 8 positions agree with TRBD1. V gave up 0 bases and J gave up 8 bases; unmatched junction bases: 6. The CDR3 covers 15 residues. CDR1 is ENHRY and CDR2 is SYGVKD in the germline V gene.

This clone has a handful of counts. This chain joins TRBV10-3 and TRBJ1-5; TRBD1 might be the D (5 bases). Germline V gene sequence: CDR1 ENHRY, CDR2 SYGVKD. This CDR3 is 12 amino acids long. The V end was cut by 9 bases, the J end by 4 bases, with 10 bases between. The CDR3 nucleotides are TGTGCCATTGGACACGGGAATCAGCCCCAGCATTTT. It codes for CAIGHGNQPQHF.

V gene TRBV4-2 combines with J gene TRBJ1-4; possibly TRBD1 for D (6 bases). The CDR3 is made up of 14 amino acids. The V end was cut by 4 bases, the J end by 5 bases, with 11 bases between. Germline values: CDR1 LGHNA, CDR2 YNFKEQ. The CDR3 reads CASSLTGPNEKLFF. The CDR3 nucleotides are TGTGCCAGCAGCCTCACAGGGCCAAATGAAAAACTGTTTTTT.

This clone has a handful of counts. The CDR3 DNA reads as TGTGCCAGCAGCCGCCTAGTACCCCTCGGACTAGCGGGAGGAGAAGTTGGGGCCAACGTCCTGACTTTC. Its translation is CASSRLVPLGLAGGEVGANVLTF. This chain joins TRBV3-1 (or the pseudogene TRBV3-2) and TRBJ2-6, with TRBD2 matching 14 bases. V trimming: 4 bases; J trimming: 3 bases; junction bases outside the gene matches: 20. CDR1 is LGHDT, CDR2 YNNKEL, per germline (reference sequence). The CDR3 totals 23 residues.

In this sample, this clone turned up once. Different DNA sequences within this sample yield the same CDR3. V usage is TRBV12-3 or TRBV12-4 and J usage is TRBJ1-5, with D maybe TRBD1 (5 bases). Trimming cost V 3 bases and J 6 bases, with 9 bases left between them. The CDR3 covers 13 residues. CDR3 amino acids: CASSFGGFQPQHF. CDR3 DNA: TGTGCCAGCAGTTTCGGGGGATTTCAGCCCCAGCATTTT.

This chain joins TRBV2 and TRBJ2-3; 9 bases are shared with TRBD1. The CDR3 covers 17 residues. Germline assignment: CDR1 SNHLY and CDR2 FYNNEI. V shed 6 bases, J shed 3 bases, and the junction held 13 bases outside the gene matches. The CDR3 coding sequence is TGTGCCAGCAGCCTCCCCCGGACAGGGGTTCGGACAGATACGCAGTATTTT. Protein sequence: CASSLPRTGVRTDTQYF.

The chain joins TRBV6-5 to TRBJ2-1; TRBD2 matches 7 bases. The CDR3 loop spans 14 amino acids. Per the germline V gene, CDR1 is MNHEY and CDR2 is SVGAGI. V lost 5 bases and J lost 7; bases outside the gene matches: 8. CDR3 nucleotides: TGTGCCAGCAGTACCCTGACTAGCCGGAATGAGCAGTTCTTC. Amino acid sequence: CASSTLTSRNEQFF.

The rearrangement joins TRBV19 to TRBJ2-2; unclear D gene. The CDR3 loop spans 14 amino acids. Between the trimmed V and J ends, which lost 3 bases and 3 bases, there was a span of 8 bases. Germline V gene sequence: CDR1 LNHDA, CDR2 SQIVND (reference sequence). CDR3 in amino acids: CASSIAGDTGELFF. The CDR3 DNA follows: TGTGCCAGTAGTATCGCTGGAGACACCGGGGAGCTGTTTTTT. The full variable domain, completed using reference TRBV19 and TRBJ2-2, is DGGITQSPKYLFRKEGQNVTLSCEQNLNHDAMYWYRQDPGQGLRLIYYSQIVNDFQKGDIAEGYSVSREKKESFPLTVTSAQKNPTAFYLCASSIAGDTGELFFGEGSRLTVL.

The chain is built from TRBV20-1 and TRBJ2-7; D not certain. V was clipped by 3 bases and J by 0 bases, with 3 bases between them. The CDR3 has 11 residues. Looked up from germline, CDR1 is DFQATT and CDR2 is SNEGSKA (reference sequence). CDR3 DNA sequence: TGCAGTGCTAGTTACTCCTACGAGCAGTACTTC. It translates to CSASYSYEQYF.

This clone has more than one count but fewer than ten. The CDR3 sequence: CASRGGLIEKLFF. The CDR3 DNA follows: TGTGCTAGTCGGGGGGGGTTAATTGAAAAACTGTTTTTT. The chain uses TRBV28 and TRBJ1-4, with D possibly TRBD1 on 5 matching bases. This CDR3 is built from 13 residues. Germline assignment: CDR1 MDHEN and CDR2 SYDVKM.

CDR3 nucleotides: TGTGCCAGCAGTGAACAGGGGCCGACAGATACGCAGTATTTT. Translation: CASSEQGPTDTQYF. V and J are TRBV6-1 and TRBJ2-3; weak D call: TRBD1 (6 bases). Germline V lookup: CDR1 MNHNS, CDR2 SASEGT. This CDR3 has 14 amino acids. The germline V and J ends were trimmed by 2 bases and 3 bases, with 9 bases remaining between them.

The CDR3 here is CAWSMRYYYYGYTF. The CDR3 region has the DNA TGTGCCTGGAGTATGAGATACTATTACTATGGCTACACCTTC. This chain uses TRBV30 with TRBJ1-2; D is unclear. This CDR3 has 14 amino acids. The germline CDR1 and CDR2 sequences are GTSNPN and SVGIG (reference sequence). The V end was cut by 2 bases, the J end by 3 bases, with 13 bases between.

The V and J genes are TRBV30 and TRBJ2-5; 12 bases map to TRBD1. The CDR3 extends over 15 amino acids. CDR1 and CDR2 (germline): GTSNPN, SVGIG (reference sequence). The trim removed 3 bases at V and 2 bases at J, leaving 4 bases unmatched. The CDR3 nucleotides read TGTGCCTGGAGAGGGACAGGGGGCGGGCAAGAGACCCAGTACTTC. Translation gives CAWRGTGGGQETQYF.

The chain couples TRBV24-1 to TRBJ1-5; D unresolved. Germline-derived CDR1 and CDR2 are KGHDR and SFDVKD. The CDR3 extends over 17 amino acids. V dropped 4 bases and J dropped 6 bases, with 21 bases sitting between them. CDR3 amino acids: CATSEGEGRRDVQPQHF. Here the CDR3 DNA reads TGTGCCACCAGTGAGGGAGAGGGCCGAAGGGATGTTCAGCCCCAGCATTTT.

This rearrangement joins TRBV7-3 to TRBJ1-3, with TRBD1 matching over 12 bases. V was pared by 4 bases and J by 4 bases, with 2 bases of the junction left unmatched. The CDR3 is 15 amino acids. Germline loops: CDR1 SGHTA, CDR2 FQGTGA. The CDR3: CASSSGQGAGNTIYF. CDR3 sequence (DNA): TGTGCCAGCAGCTCGGGACAGGGGGCCGGAAACACCATATATTTT.

The chain uses TRBV14 and TRBJ2-3; D possibly corresponds to TRBD2 (6 bases). The V and J ends lost 5 bases and 3 bases respectively, with 18 bases between them. Germline V gene lookup returns CDR1 SGHDN and CDR2 FVKESK. CDR3 length equals 16 residues. CDR3 DNA sequence: TGTGCCAGCAGCACCCCTGGTGGAGGGCTGACAGATACGCAGTATTTT. It yields the protein CASSTPGGGLTDTQYF.

The rearrangement joins TRBV28 to TRBJ2-4, with 12 nucleotides matching TRBD2. V shed 5 bases, J shed 9 bases, and the junction held 8 bases outside the gene matches. The germline V gene encodes CDR1 MDHEN and CDR2 SYDVKM. The CDR3 is 15 amino acids. The CDR3 DNA sequence: TGTGCCAGCAGTCGGTCTAGCGGGGGGGCCGCCATTCAGTACTTC. It specifies CASSRSSGGAAIQYF.

This clone was recorded once. The chain joins TRBV14 to TRBJ2-3; the D gene is possibly TRBD1 (5 bases). This CDR3 contains 15 residues. The V end lost 0 bases, the J end lost 1 base, and 8 bases lay between the germline ends. The germline gives CDR1 SGHDN, CDR2 FVKESK. The CDR3 is CASSQDYRRTDTQYF. The CDR3, as DNA: TGTGCCAGCAGCCAAGACTACAGGCGCACAGATACGCAGTATTTT.

This clone was observed once. This sequence joins TRBV4-1 and TRBJ1-1; weak D call: TRBD1 (5 bases). The germline V gene has CDR1 MGHRA and CDR2 YSYEKL. Trimming left V 1 base short and J 4 bases short, with 13 bases between. The CDR3 is 15 amino acids. In DNA, the CDR3 is TGCGCCAGCAGCCAAGGGGGGTGGGAGGGCACTGAAGCTTTCTTT. Translation: CASSQGGWEGTEAFF.

The rearrangement joins TRBV24-1 to TRBJ1-2, with D unresolved. CDR1 is KGHDR and CDR2 is SFDVKD in the germline V gene. Trimming stripped 4 bases from V and 8 bases from J, with 10 bases between. The CDR3 is made up of 12 amino acids. The CDR3 spells CATSDPTRGYTF. Here the CDR3 DNA reads TGTGCCACCAGTGACCCGACACGGGGCTACACCTTC.

CDR3 DNA sequence: TGTGCCAGCAGCTTGGGGGCAATAAACACTGAAGCTTTCTTT. Protein product: CASSLGAINTEAFF. The chain carries TRBV7-8 and TRBJ1-1, with a weak D call TRBD1 (6 bases). Germline CDR1 is SGHVS and CDR2 is FQNEAQ. The CDR3 covers 14 residues. V was cut by 3 bases and J by 2 bases, with 10 bases left in between.

This chain joins TRBV5-1 and TRBJ2-2; a weak D match, TRBD2 (7 bases). CDR3 length: 16 residues. CDR1 and CDR2 (germline): SGHRS, YFSETQ. V was cut by 0 bases and J by 5 bases, with 14 bases left in between. The DNA of the CDR3 is TGCGCCAGCAGCTTGGCGTGGGGGGGCCGTACCGGGGAGCTGTTTTTT. Amino acid sequence: CASSLAWGGRTGELFF.

In this sample, this clone turned up a few times. The chain couples TRBV4-2 to TRBJ1-5; the D is unclear. The V and J ends lost 0 bases and 0 bases respectively, with 6 bases between them. CDR3 length: 15 residues. Germline V gene lookup returns CDR1 LGHNA and CDR2 YNFKEQ. The CDR3 region is CASSQDFYSNQPQHF. As DNA, the CDR3 is TGTGCCAGCAGCCAAGATTTTTATAGCAATCAGCCCCAGCATTTT.

This clone was found once. The rearrangement uses TRBV11-3 and TRBJ2-1; D remains unclear. The CDR3 is made up of 13 amino acids. With 1 base removed from V and 6 bases from J, the gap between germline ends came to 7 bases. CDR1 SGHNT and CDR2 YENEEA come from the germline V gene. CDR3 in amino acids: CASSLGEINEQFF. The CDR3 bases are TGTGCCAGCAGCTTAGGAGAGATCAATGAGCAGTTCTTC. The full variable domain, in which reference TRBV11-3 and TRBJ2-1 provide the parts outside the CDR3, is EAGVVQSPRYKIIEKKQPVAFWCNPISGHNTLYWYLQNLGQGPELLIRYENEEAVDDSQLPKDRFSAERLKGVDSTLKIQPAELGDSAVYLCASSLGEINEQFFGPGTRLTVL.

The chain joins TRBV15 to TRBJ1-5; D not certain. This CDR3 comprises 13 residues. The V gene's germline CDR1 is LNHNV and CDR2 YYDKDF (reference sequence). Trimming cost V 5 bases and J 0 bases, with 5 bases left between them. This chain's CDR3 is CATSPGSNQPQHF. The CDR3, as DNA: TGTGCCACCAGCCCGGGTAGCAATCAGCCCCAGCATTTT.